Given below is one TCR beta chain in context. The antigen it recognizes is unknown. No base-level quality is on record; no much larger clone is a single base apart. The CDR3 regions of human TCRbeta chains were analyzed by immunosequencing. The paper's data handling went like this. Repertoire TCRs were matched against a reference library of SARS-CoV-2-specific TCRs generated with the MIRA antigen-specificity platform. Breadth meant the fraction of unique TCRs that were SARS-CoV-2-associated, whereas depth meant the fraction of total T cells that were SARS-CoV-2-associated. Using the MIRA data, each spike-specific TCR was mapped to the spike region that the TCR reacts to and placed in a CD4 or CD8 class. Log10-transformed breadth and depth values were compared by one-way ANOVA with Sidak's multiple comparisons tests. TCRdb took over this immuneACCESS table, retaining in-frame rearrangements with V and J assigned. Such tables are incomplete; in checked studies, under half of the missing clones stem from an unresolved V gene, and the remainder is unexplained. The DNA was the basis for D and trimming; V, J and clone size are from that table. This sample has about 140,000 clones in its table, and around 90% of those were observed once. Jointly, the top ten make up about 1.8% of the sample.

The data were taken from a study of T cell responses to AZD1222 COVID-19 vaccine (dated by TCRdb to about 2021). With regard to the full study: A total of about 240 trial participants underwent TCR sequencing, of whom about 200 received two doses of AZD1222 and about 25 received two doses of the MenACWY control vaccine. Trial participants were enrolled by age into subgroups of 18-55, 56-69 and 70-plus years, and roughly 160, 29 and 62 TCR-sequenced participants, respectively, were included in these subgroups. The research as a whole found: After two AZD1222 doses, both the breadth and the depth of spike-specific TCRs were significantly higher than at day 0 and than in MenACWY recipients. The whole spike protein was spanned by vaccine-associated CD4 TCRs, and dominant responses were seen in regions 160-218 and 743-854. Most participants were white British and females outnumbered males, and the authors suggested that clonal diversity may have been underestimated. Reportedly, almost half of the unique spike-specific TCRs recognized epitopes lying outside the regions that are mutated in the B.1.351 and B.1.1.7 variants. Only six or seven AZD1222 recipients were SARS-CoV-2 seropositive at baseline, limiting conclusions about previously exposed vaccinees. Because no day 14 peak-response samples were available, the repertoires could be characterized only after the peak T cell response. In the small 56-69-year group, the increase in depth fell short of significance, most likely because of low power.

The CDR3, from cysteine to phenylalanine, totals 14 residues. The DNA shown is the 42-base CDR3, in frame from base 1. V is shortened by 0 bases, J by 6 bases, and the region joining them spans 6 bases. As encoded in the germline V gene, CDR1 is LGHNT while CDR2 is FRNRAP. In the paper's terms, the time point label means: about 28 days (+/-7) after the second vaccine dose. AZD1222 recipients given second doses at about 4 weeks or at about 12 weeks were pooled, since spike-specific TCR depth and breadth were not found to differ between the two schedules. Vaccinee samples were obtained from the UK trials COV001 and COV002, which included a single-blind randomized controlled phase 2/3 trial of AZD1222 (ChAdOx1 nCoV-19) in healthy adults. For TCRbeta chain sequencing, PBMC samples were collected from trial participants at day 0 and at day 28 after the second dose.

The source is an adult who received the AZD1222 COVID-19 vaccine. The V and J segments used are TRBV12-5 and TRBJ1-6; no D segment can be confidently identified. The sequences come from peripheral blood, collected 28 days after the second AZD1222 dose. For the CDR3, the sequence is CASGLVLFNSPLHF. The bases are TGTGCTAGTGGTTTGGTACTGTTTAATTCACCCCTCCACTTT.